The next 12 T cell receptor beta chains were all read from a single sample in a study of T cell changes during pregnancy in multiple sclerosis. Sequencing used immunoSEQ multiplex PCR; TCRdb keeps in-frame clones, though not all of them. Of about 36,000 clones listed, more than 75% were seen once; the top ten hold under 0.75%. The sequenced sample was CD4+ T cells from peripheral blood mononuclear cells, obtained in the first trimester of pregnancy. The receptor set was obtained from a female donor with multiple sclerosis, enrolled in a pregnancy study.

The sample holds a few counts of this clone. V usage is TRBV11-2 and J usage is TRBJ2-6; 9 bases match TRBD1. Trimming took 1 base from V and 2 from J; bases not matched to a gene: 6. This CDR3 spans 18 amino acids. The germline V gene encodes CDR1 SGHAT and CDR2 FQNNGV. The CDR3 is CASSLVGQGSAGANVLTF. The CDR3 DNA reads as TGTGCCAGCAGCTTAGTGGGACAGGGATCAGCTGGGGCCAACGTCCTGACTTTC.

The CDR3 sequence: CAWSVRREADEQFF. The CDR3 nucleotides read TGTGCCTGGAGTGTACGGCGGGAGGCGGATGAGCAGTTCTTC. The rearrangement uses TRBV30 and TRBJ2-1; 8 nucleotides align to TRBD2. Germline-derived CDR1 and CDR2 are GTSNPN and SVGIG (reference sequence). V lost 0 bases to trimming and J lost 8 bases; unmatched junction nucleotides: 6. This CDR3 has 14 residues.

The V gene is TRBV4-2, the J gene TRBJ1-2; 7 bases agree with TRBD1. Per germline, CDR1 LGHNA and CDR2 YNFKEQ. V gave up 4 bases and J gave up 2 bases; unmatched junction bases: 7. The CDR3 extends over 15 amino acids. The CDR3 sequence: CASSPRDRGNYGYTF. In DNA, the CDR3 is TGTGCCAGCAGCCCCAGGGACAGAGGGAACTATGGCTACACCTTC.

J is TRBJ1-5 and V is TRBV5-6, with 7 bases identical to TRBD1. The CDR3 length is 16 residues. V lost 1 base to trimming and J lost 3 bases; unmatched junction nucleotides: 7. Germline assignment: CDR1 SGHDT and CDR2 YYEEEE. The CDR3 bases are TGTGCCAGCAGCTTGAAGGCCAGGGGGGTCAATCAGCCCCAGCATTTT. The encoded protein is CASSLKARGVNQPQHF.

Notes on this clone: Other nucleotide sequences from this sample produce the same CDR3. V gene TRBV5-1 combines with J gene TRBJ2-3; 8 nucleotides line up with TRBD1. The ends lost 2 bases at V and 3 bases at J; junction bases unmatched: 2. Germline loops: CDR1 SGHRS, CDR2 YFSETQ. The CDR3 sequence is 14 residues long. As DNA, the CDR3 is TGCGCCAGCAGCTTCCGACAGGGGACAGATACGCAGTATTTT. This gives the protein CASSFRQGTDTQYF. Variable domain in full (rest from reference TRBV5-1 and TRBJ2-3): KAGVTQTPRYLIKTRGQQVTLSCSPISGHRSVSWYQQTPGQGLQFLFEYFSETQRNKGNFPGRFSGRQFSNSRSEMNVSTLELGDSALYLCASSFRQGTDTQYFGPGTRLTVL.

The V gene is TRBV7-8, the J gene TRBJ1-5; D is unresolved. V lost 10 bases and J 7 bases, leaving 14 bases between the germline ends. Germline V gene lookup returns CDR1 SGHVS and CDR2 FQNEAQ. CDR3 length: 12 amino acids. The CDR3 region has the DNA TGTGCCACCGCACAAGCGGGACAGCCCCAGCATTTT. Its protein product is CATAQAGQPQHF.

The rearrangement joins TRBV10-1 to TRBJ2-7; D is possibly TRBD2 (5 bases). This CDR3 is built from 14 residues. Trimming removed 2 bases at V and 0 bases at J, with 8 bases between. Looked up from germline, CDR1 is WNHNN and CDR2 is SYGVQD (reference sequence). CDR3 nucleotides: TGCGCCAGCAGTGAGAGCGAGGGCTCCTACGAGCAGTACTTC. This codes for CASSESEGSYEQYF.

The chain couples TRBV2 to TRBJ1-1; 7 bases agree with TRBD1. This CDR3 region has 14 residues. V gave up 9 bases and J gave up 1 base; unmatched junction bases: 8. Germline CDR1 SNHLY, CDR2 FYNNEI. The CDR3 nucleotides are TGTGCCAGAAGACAGGGAGGAAGGAACACTGAAGCTTTCTTT. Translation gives CARRQGGRNTEAFF.

In DNA, the CDR3 is TGTGCCAGTAGTATAGCTCGGACAGGGGCCAATGAGCAGTTCTTC. Its protein product is CASSIARTGANEQFF. V gene TRBV19 combines with J gene TRBJ2-1; 9 bases agree with TRBD1. Germline lookup yields CDR1 LNHDA and CDR2 SQIVND (reference sequence). This CDR3 spans 15 amino acids. The ends lost 1 base at V and 6 bases at J; junction bases unmatched: 4. Full variable domain (remainder filled in from reference TRBV19 and TRBJ2-1): DGGITQSPKYLFRKEGQNVTLSCEQNLNHDAMYWYRQDPGQGLRLIYYSQIVNDFQKGDIAEGYSVSREKKESFPLTVTSAQKNPTAFYLCASSIARTGANEQFFGPGTRLTVL.

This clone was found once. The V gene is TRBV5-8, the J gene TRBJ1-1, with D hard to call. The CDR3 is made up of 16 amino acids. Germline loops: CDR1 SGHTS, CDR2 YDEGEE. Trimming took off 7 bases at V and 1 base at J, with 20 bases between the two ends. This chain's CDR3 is CASLGLYERWNTEAFF. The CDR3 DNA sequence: TGTGCCAGCCTAGGACTCTACGAGCGCTGGAACACTGAAGCTTTCTTT. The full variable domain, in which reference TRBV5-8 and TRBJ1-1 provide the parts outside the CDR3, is EAGVTQSPTHLIKTRGQQATLRCSPISGHTSVYWYQQALGLGLQFLLWYDEGEERNRGNFPPRFSGRQFPNYSSELNVNALELEDSALYLCASLGLYERWNTEAFFGQGTRLTVV.

The CDR3 sequence is CAISESRGGNQPQHF. CDR3 coding DNA: TGTGCCATCAGTGAGTCGCGGGGAGGGAATCAGCCCCAGCATTTT. The gene calls are TRBV10-3 and TRBJ1-5, with D unresolved. V lost 0 bases to trimming and J lost 4 bases, with 10 bases between them. Germline V CDR1 and CDR2: ENHRY, SYGVKD. The CDR3 runs 15 residues.

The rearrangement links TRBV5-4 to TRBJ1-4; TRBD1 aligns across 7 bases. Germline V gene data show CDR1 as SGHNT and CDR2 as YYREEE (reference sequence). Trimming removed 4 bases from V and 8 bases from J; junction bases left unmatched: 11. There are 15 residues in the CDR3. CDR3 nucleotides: TGTGCCAGCAGCACCGGGACAGACCTTGGGGAAAAACTGTTTTTT. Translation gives CASSTGTDLGEKLFF.